The 14 T cell receptor beta chains below were found in one sample sequenced in a study of CD8 T cells in ankylosing spondylitis. Study results and limitations: What appeared characteristic of ankylosing spondylitis blood was a TCR beta motif of seven to nine highly homologous variants.

TCRdb ran MiXCR on the 5' RACE reads and lists one entry per CDR3 protein. The sample records 450,000 to 550,000 distinct CDR3 sequences, approximately 5% being singletons. Their recognized antigens are unknown. The sequencing sample was made of blood, either unsorted or a sorted T cell fraction (not recorded which). Receptors were obtained from a male donor with ankylosing spondylitis.

There are many counts of this clonotype. The chain employs TRBV10-1 and TRBJ1-2; 9 bases are a match to TRBD1. Germline values: CDR1 WNHNN, CDR2 SYGVQD (reference sequence). Losses at the gene ends were 0 bases for V and 7 bases for J; bases not matched to a gene: 9. This CDR3 comprises 16 residues. CDR3 DNA: TGCGCCAGCAGTGAGTCTGTCGGGACAGGGCTGCTTGGCTACACCTTC. As protein: CASSESVGTGLLGYTF.

This clonotype was observed at least ten times. The V and J genes are TRBV4-3 and TRBJ1-6; D uncertain. The CDR3 sequence is 14 residues long. Germline V lookup: CDR1 LGHNA, CDR2 YSLEER. The germline V and J ends were trimmed by 1 base and 7 bases, with 8 bases remaining between them. The CDR3 region has the DNA TGCGCCAGCAGCCAAGTAGTAGGAAATTCACCCCTCCACTTT. It encodes CASSQVVGNSPLHF.

This clonotype was seen at least ten times. This chain's CDR3 is CASSSGQGESQPQHF. In DNA, the CDR3 is TGTGCCAGCAGTTCGGGACAGGGTGAGAGTCAGCCCCAGCATTTT. The rearrangement joins TRBV6-2 or TRBV6-3 to TRBJ1-5; TRBD1 aligns across 9 bases. Germline-derived CDR1 and CDR2 are MNHEY and SVGEGT. CDR3 length: 15 residues. Trimming took 4 bases from V and 6 from J; bases not matched to a gene: 7.

This chain joins TRBV5-1 and TRBJ1-1; D gene unclear. V lost 1 base and J 1 base, leaving 11 bases between the germline ends. The CDR3 contains 15 residues. Germline CDR1 and CDR2: SGHRS and YFSETQ. CDR3 coding DNA: TGCGCCAGCAGCTTGTTTCCCACAACGAACACTGAAGCTTTCTTT. Residues: CASSLFPTTNTEAFF.

This clonotype was counted a few times. The rearrangement uses TRBV7-6 and TRBJ2-2; D gene ambiguous. Germline V gene lookup returns CDR1 SGHVS and CDR2 FNYEAQ. CDR3 length: 15 residues. With 2 bases removed from V and 2 bases from J, the gap between germline ends came to 9 bases. CDR3 bases: TGTGCCAGCAGCTTATCGTGGGGAAACACCGGGGAGCTGTTTTTT. Amino acid sequence: CASSLSWGNTGELFF.

Concerning this clonotype: A much larger clone differs from this one at a single base, so this may be a read error. The CDR3 DNA reads as TGCGCCAGCAGCTTGGACGGGAATAAGTACGAGAAGTACTTC. It encodes CASSLDGNKYEKYF. The rearrangement links TRBV5-1 to TRBJ2-7, with TRBD2 as a possible D gene (5 bases). The V gene's germline CDR1 is SGHRS and CDR2 YFSETQ. This CDR3 is 14 amino acids long. Looking up the rest from reference TRBV5-1 and TRBJ2-7 gives the full variable domain: KAGVTQTPRYLIKTRGQQVTLSCSPISGHRSVSWYQQTPGQGLQFLFEYFSETQRNKGNFPGRFSGRQFSNSRSEMNVSTLELGDSALYLCASSLDGNKYEKYFGPGTRLTVT.

This clonotype was seen many times. At one boundary the junction diverges from the germline segment, which might be a read error. The gene calls are TRBV5-1 and TRBJ1-1; D is uncertain. Germline CDR1 and CDR2: SGHRS and YFSETQ. The CDR3 loop spans 13 amino acids. The CDR3 coding sequence is TGTGCCAGCAGTTTAACAGCTAACACTGAAGCTTTCTTT. It yields the protein CASSLTANTEAFF.

The sample holds many counts of this clonotype. CDR3 in DNA: TGCAGCGTCCCCCAGAGCGGGAGTCCCTACAATGAGCAGTTCTTC. Encoded protein: CSVPQSGSPYNEQFF. The chain is built from TRBV29-1 and TRBJ2-1, with 8 bases fitting TRBD2. Germline V gene lookup returns CDR1 SQVTM and CDR2 ANQGSEA. The V and J ends lost 6 bases and 2 bases, in that order; junction bases with no gene match: 9. The CDR3 spans 15 residues.

This clonotype was observed many times. The chain links TRBV6-5 to TRBJ2-7, with unresolved D. Germline V gives CDR1 MNHEY, CDR2 SVGAGI. V lost 4 bases and J 3 bases, leaving 10 bases between the germline ends. The length of the CDR3 is 13 residues. CDR3 coding DNA: TGTGCCAGCAGTTCCCCCGGAGTCTACGAGCAGTACTTC. Protein product: CASSSPGVYEQYF.

The table lists this clonotype with many counts. CDR3 amino acids: CASSLVPDGYGYTF. The CDR3 bases are TGTGCCAGCAGTTTAGTTCCAGATGGGTATGGCTACACCTTC. The chain has TRBV12-3 or TRBV12-4 and TRBJ1-2, with no clear D. With 1 base removed from V and 5 bases from J, the gap between germline ends came to 11 bases. The CDR3 is 14 amino acids.

The table lists this clonotype with many counts. The rearrangement joins TRBV5-5 to TRBJ1-1, with D unresolved. The V gene lost 6 bases and the J gene lost 4 bases, with 16 bases spanning the gap. The length of the CDR3 is 14 residues. Per germline, CDR1 SGHKS and CDR2 YYEKEE (reference sequence). In DNA, the CDR3 is TGTGCCAGCACCATATCCCATCGAATCACTGAAGCTTTCTTT. The encoded protein is CASTISHRITEAFF.

The rearrangement uses TRBV25-1 and TRBJ1-1; D possibly corresponds to TRBD1 (6 bases). CDR1 and CDR2 (germline): MGHDK, SYGVNS. Deletions cut 5 bases from V and 8 bases from J, with 12 bases between. CDR3 length equals 12 residues. Written as DNA, the CDR3 is TGTGCCAGCAGTACGGGGGGGGCGGAAGCTTTCTTT. Amino acid sequence: CASSTGGAEAFF.

This clonotype was recorded a few times. This chain uses TRBV20-1 with TRBJ2-3; D unclear. Germline V gene data show CDR1 as DFQATT and CDR2 as SNEGSKA (reference sequence). V lost 6 bases and J 6 bases, leaving 13 bases between the germline ends. The length of the CDR3 is 12 residues. CDR3 coding DNA: TGCAGTGCCCTTCGTTTGACCGATACGCAGTATTTT. Protein sequence: CSALRLTDTQYF.

This clonotype turned up a few times. The rearrangement links TRBV28 to TRBJ2-7; possibly TRBD1 for D (6 bases). Germline V gene sequence: CDR1 MDHEN, CDR2 SYDVKM. Trimming left V 5 bases short and J 0 bases short, with 20 bases between. The CDR3 covers 17 residues. The DNA for the CDR3 is TGTGCCAGCAGTCTATCCTGGACAGATTCGAGCTCCTACGAGCAGTACTTC. The encoded protein is CASSLSWTDSSSYEQYF.